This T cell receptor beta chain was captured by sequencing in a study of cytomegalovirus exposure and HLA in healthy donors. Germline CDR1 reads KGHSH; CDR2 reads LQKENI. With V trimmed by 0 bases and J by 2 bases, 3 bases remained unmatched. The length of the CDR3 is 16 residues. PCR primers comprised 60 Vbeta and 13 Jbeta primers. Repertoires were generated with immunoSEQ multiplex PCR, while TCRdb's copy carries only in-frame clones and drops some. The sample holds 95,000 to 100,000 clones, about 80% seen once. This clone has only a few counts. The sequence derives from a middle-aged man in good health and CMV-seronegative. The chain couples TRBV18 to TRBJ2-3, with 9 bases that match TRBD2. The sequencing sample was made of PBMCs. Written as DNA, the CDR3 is TGTGCCAGCTCACCACCGTCTAGCGGGGACACAGATACGCAGTATTTT. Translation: CASSPPSSGDTDTQYF. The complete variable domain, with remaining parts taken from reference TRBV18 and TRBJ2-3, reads NAGVMQNPRHLVRRRGQEARLRCSPMKGHSHVYWYRQLPEEGLKFMVYLQKENIIDESGMPKERFSAEFPKEGPSILRIQQVVRGDSAAYFCASSPPSSGDTDTQYFGPGTRLTVL.